These 9 T cell receptor beta chains came from one sample sequenced in a study of blood T cell repertoires in COVID-19. Generated by immunoSEQ multiplex PCR, the TCRdb table keeps only in-frame clones and is missing some. The sample yields 95,000 to 150,000 clones, approximately 81% seen once. The specimen sequenced was peripheral blood. All receptors derive from a woman aged 45-59 years with acute or convalescent COVID-19.

This clone has a handful of counts. V and J are TRBV6-5 and TRBJ1-1; unclear D gene. The CDR3 contains 12 residues. Germline loops: CDR1 MNHEY, CDR2 SVGAGI. V was cut by 6 bases and J by 2 bases, with 7 bases left in between. CDR3 residues: CASRYSNTEAFF. CDR3 bases: TGTGCCAGCAGGTACAGCAACACTGAAGCTTTCTTT.

The CDR3 loop reads CASSRGQGEGNEQFF. In DNA form, the CDR3 reads TGTGCCAGCAGCCGTGGACAGGGCGAGGGAAATGAGCAGTTCTTC. The chain links TRBV5-4 to TRBJ2-1, with 8 bases that match TRBD1. The CDR3 is 15 amino acids. V dropped 4 bases and J dropped 7; count of bases not matched to a gene: 10. CDR1 and CDR2 (germline): SGHNT, YYREEE (reference sequence).

The chain combines TRBV5-1 with TRBJ2-5, with 8 bases aligning to TRBD1. Germline V gene lookup returns CDR1 SGHRS and CDR2 YFSETQ. This CDR3 region has 14 residues. The J segment lost 5 bases and the V segment lost 0 bases, leaving 3 bases of the junction unmatched. The CDR3: CASSLGDRTETQYF. The CDR3 DNA sequence: TGCGCCAGCAGCTTGGGGGACAGGACTGAGACCCAGTACTTC.

The chain employs TRBV9 and TRBJ1-1; 10 bases agree with TRBD1. The V gene end was trimmed by 3 bases and the J gene end by 0 bases; junction bases not matched to a gene: 2. From germline, CDR1 is SGDLS and CDR2 YYNGEE. This CDR3 comprises 15 residues. Here the CDR3 reads CASSAGTGVNTEAFF. The CDR3 coding sequence is TGTGCCAGCAGCGCGGGGACAGGGGTGAACACTGAAGCTTTCTTT. Full variable domain (rest looked up from reference TRBV9 and TRBJ1-1): DSGVTQTPKHLITATGQRVTLRCSPRSGDLSVYWYQQSLDQGLQFLIQYYNGEERAKGNILERFSAQQFPDLHSELNLSSLELGDSALYFCASSAGTGVNTEAFFGQGTRLTVV.

The CDR3 is CSASWDTINQPQHF. As DNA, the CDR3 is TGCAGTGCTAGTTGGGACACCATAAATCAGCCCCAGCATTTT. The chain uses TRBV20-1 and TRBJ1-5, with D possibly matching TRBD1 (6 bases). V lost 3 bases, J lost 4 bases, and 13 bases lay in between. Germline-derived CDR1 and CDR2 are DFQATT and SNEGSKA (reference sequence). The CDR3 loop spans 14 amino acids.

The V and J genes are TRBV1 and TRBJ2-1; the D call TRBD2 from the table was never checked on the DNA. TRBV1 is a listed pseudogene. The CDR3 totals 16 residues. The CDR3 nucleotides read TGCACCAGCAGCCATGAATCGAGATTAACCTACAATGAGCAGTTCTTC. Amino acid sequence: CTSSHESRLTYNEQFF.

The V and J genes are TRBV2 and TRBJ2-2, with TRBD1 matching 7 bases. The length of the CDR3 is 15 residues. Per the germline V gene, CDR1 is SNHLY and CDR2 is FYNNEI. V shed 6 bases and J 4 bases; nucleotides not matched to a gene: 8. The CDR3 DNA is TGTGCCAGCAGCCGCGACAGGGTTGGCACCGGGGAGCTGTTTTTT. Its translation: CASSRDRVGTGELFF.

There are a few counts of this clone. V usage is TRBV5-1 and J usage is TRBJ2-3, with TRBD2 as a possible D gene (6 bases). Germline CDR1 SGHRS, CDR2 YFSETQ. The CDR3 has 15 residues. The V gene lost 5 bases and the J gene lost 5 bases, with 18 bases spanning the gap. For the CDR3, the DNA is TGCGCCAGCAGAGACAGCGGAGGAGGGGTAGATACGCAGTATTTT. Its protein is CASRDSGGGVDTQYF.

This rearrangement joins TRBV2 to TRBJ2-2; 7 bases agree with TRBD2. V dropped 6 bases and J dropped 4; count of bases not matched to a gene: 5. Germline CDR1 reads SNHLY; CDR2 reads FYNNEI. The CDR3 sequence is 14 residues long. The CDR3 region has the DNA TGTGCCAGCAGAGGGGCGGGAGTCACCGGGGAGCTGTTTTTT. It codes for CASRGAGVTGELFF.